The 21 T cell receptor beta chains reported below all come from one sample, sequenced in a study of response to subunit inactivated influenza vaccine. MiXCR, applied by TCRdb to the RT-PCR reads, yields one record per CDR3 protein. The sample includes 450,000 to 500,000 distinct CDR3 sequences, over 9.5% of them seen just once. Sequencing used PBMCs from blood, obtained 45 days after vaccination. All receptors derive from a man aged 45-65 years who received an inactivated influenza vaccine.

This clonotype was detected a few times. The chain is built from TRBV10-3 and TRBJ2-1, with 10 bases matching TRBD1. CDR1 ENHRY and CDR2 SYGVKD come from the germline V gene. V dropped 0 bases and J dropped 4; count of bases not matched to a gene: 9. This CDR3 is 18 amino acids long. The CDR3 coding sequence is TGTGCCATCAGTGAGTCGATGGACAGGGGGTACGGATACAATGAGCAGTTCTTC. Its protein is CAISESMDRGYGYNEQFF.

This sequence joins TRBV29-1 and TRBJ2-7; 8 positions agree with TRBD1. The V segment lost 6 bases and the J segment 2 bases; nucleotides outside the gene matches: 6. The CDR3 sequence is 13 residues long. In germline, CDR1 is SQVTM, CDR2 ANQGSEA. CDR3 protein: CSVVRDRTYEQYF. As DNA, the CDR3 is TGCAGCGTCGTCCGGGACAGGACCTACGAGCAGTACTTC.

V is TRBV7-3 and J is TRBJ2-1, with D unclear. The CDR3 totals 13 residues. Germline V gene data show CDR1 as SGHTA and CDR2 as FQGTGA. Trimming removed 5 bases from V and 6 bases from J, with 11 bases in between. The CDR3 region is CASSPRASNEQFF. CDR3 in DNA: TGTGCCAGCAGCCCTCGGGCTAGCAATGAGCAGTTCTTC.

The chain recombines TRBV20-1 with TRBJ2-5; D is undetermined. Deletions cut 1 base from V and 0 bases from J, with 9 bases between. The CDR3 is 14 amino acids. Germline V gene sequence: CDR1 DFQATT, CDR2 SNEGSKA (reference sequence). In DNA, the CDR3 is TGCAGTGCTAGAGCCCCCCACAACCAAGAGACCCAGTACTTC. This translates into CSARAPHNQETQYF.

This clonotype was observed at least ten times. DNA of the CDR3: TGTGCCAGCAGTGATCCCTTTAGCACAGATACGCAGTATTTT. This translates into CASSDPFSTDTQYF. This rearrangement joins TRBV2 to TRBJ2-3; D uncertain. The germline V and J ends were trimmed by 3 bases and 0 bases, with 7 bases remaining between them. Per the germline V gene, CDR1 is SNHLY and CDR2 is FYNNEI. This CDR3 region has 14 residues.

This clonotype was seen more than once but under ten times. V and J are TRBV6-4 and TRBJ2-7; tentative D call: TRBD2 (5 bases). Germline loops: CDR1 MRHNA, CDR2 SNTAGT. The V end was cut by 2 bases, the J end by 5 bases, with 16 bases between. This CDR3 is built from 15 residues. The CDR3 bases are TGTGCCAGCAGTGACCTTAGGCTACGGACTGACGAGCAGTACTTC. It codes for CASSDLRLRTDEQYF.

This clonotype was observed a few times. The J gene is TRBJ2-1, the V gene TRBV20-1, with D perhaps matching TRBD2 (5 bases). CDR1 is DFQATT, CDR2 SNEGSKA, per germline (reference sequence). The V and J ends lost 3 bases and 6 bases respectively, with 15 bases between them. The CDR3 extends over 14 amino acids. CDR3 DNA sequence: TGCAGTGCTAGTGGTGCTCAACGGGGCAATGAGCAGTTCTTC. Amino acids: CSASGAQRGNEQFF.

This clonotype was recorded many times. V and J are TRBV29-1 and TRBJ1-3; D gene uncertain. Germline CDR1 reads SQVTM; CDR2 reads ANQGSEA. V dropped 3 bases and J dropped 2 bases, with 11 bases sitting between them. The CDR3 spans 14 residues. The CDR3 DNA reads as TGCAGCGTTGATGGGGAAATCGCTGGAAACACCATATATTTT. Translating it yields CSVDGEIAGNTIYF.

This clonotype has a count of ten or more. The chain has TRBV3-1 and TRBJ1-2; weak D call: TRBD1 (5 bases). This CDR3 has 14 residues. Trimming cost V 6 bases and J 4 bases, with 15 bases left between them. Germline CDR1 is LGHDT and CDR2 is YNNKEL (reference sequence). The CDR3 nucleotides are TGTGCCAGCAGGGCGGGACCGATGATCTATGGCTACACCTTC. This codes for CASRAGPMIYGYTF.

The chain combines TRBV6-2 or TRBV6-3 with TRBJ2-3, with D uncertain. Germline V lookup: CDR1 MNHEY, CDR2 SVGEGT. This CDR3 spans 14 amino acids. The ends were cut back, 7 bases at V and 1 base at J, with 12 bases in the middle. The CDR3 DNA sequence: TGTGCCAGCATGGAGACGTTGGGCACAGATACGCAGTATTTT. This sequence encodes CASMETLGTDTQYF.

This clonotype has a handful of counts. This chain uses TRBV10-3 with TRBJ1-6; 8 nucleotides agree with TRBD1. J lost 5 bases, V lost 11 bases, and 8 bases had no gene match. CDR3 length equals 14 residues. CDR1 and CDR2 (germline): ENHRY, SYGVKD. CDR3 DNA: TGTGCCTCAAGACAGGGGAGAGATAATTCACCCCTCCACTTT. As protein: CASRQGRDNSPLHF.

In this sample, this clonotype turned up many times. CDR3 bases: TGTGCCATCCGAAACGGCGACGGGGAGCTGTTTTTT. This sequence encodes CAIRNGDGELFF. The genes are TRBV10-3 and TRBJ2-2; D gene ambiguous. V was cut by 8 bases and J by 7 bases, with 11 bases left in between. Germline assignment: CDR1 ENHRY and CDR2 SYGVKD. The CDR3 contains 12 residues.

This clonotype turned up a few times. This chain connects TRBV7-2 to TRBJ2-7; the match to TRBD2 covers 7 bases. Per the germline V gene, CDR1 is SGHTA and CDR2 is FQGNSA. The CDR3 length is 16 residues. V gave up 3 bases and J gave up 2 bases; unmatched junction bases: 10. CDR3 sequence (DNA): TGTGCCAGCAGCTTTGCTGGGGGGGGACTGACCTACGAGCAGTACTTC. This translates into CASSFAGGGLTYEQYF.

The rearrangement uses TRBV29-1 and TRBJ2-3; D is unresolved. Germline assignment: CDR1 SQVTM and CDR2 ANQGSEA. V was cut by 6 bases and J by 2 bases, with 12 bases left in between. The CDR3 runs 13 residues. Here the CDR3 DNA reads TGCAGCGTCCCCCCTGGGCACACAGATACGCAGTATTTT. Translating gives CSVPPGHTDTQYF.

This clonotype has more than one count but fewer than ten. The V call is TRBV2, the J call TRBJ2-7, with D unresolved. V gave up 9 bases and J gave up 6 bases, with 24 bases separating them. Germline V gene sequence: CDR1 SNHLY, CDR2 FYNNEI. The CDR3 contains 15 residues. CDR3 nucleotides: TGTGCCAGTACCGACTCCCCCGTGACCCGTGTCGAGCAGTACTTC. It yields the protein CASTDSPVTRVEQYF.

The CDR3 nucleotides are TGTGCCAGCAGCTCCCCGGCAGACTACGAGCAGTACTTC. Residues: CASSSPADYEQYF. V is TRBV5-6 and J is TRBJ2-7; D unclear. This CDR3 region has 13 residues. V lost 3 bases, J lost 3 bases, and 10 bases lay in between. Germline values: CDR1 SGHDT, CDR2 YYEEEE.

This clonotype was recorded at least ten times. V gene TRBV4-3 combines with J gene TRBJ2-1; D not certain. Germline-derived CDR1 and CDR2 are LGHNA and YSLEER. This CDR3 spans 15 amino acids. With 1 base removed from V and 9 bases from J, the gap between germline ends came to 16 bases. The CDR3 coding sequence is TGCGCCAGCAGCCAAGGGAAGGGTTGGGCAGGTGAGCAGTTCTTC. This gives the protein CASSQGKGWAGEQFF.

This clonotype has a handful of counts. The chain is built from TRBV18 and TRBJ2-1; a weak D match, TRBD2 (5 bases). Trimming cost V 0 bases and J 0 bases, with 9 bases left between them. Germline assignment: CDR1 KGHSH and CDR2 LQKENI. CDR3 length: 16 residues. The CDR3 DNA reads TGTGCCAGCTCACCACCGGTCAGCGGCTCCTACAATGAGCAGTTCTTC. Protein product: CASSPPVSGSYNEQFF.

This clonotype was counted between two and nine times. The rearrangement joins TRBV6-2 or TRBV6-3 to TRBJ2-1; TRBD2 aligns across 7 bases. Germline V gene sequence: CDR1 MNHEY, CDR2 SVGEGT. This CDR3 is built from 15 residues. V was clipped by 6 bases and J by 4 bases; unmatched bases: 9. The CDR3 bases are TGTGCCAGCAGGGGGGGGGAGATAACATACAATGAGCAGTTCTTC. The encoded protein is CASRGGEITYNEQFF.

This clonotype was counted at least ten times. CDR3 region: CSARDVGPTGEQYF. The CDR3 DNA follows: TGCAGTGCTAGAGATGTAGGCCCTACGGGCGAGCAGTACTTC. This sequence joins TRBV20-1 and TRBJ2-7, with no clear D. Trimming stripped 0 bases from V and 6 bases from J, with 15 bases between. Germline V gene data show CDR1 as DFQATT and CDR2 as SNEGSKA (reference sequence). This CDR3 comprises 14 residues.

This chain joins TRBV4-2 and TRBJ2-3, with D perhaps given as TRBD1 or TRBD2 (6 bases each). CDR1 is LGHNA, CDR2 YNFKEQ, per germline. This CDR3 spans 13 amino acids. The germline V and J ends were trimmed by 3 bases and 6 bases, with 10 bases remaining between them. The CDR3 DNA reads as TGTGCCAGCAGCCAGACTAGGGGGGATACGCAGTATTTT. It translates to CASSQTRGDTQYF.